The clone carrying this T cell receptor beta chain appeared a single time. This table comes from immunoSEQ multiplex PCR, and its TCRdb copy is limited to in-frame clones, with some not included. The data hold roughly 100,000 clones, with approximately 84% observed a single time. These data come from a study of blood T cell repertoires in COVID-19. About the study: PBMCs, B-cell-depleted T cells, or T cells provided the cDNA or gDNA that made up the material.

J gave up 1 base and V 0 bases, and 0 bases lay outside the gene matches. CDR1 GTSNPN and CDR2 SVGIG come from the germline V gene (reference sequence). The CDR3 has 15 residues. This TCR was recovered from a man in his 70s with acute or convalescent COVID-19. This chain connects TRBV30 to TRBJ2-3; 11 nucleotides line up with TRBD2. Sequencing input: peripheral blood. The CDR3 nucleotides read TGTGCCTGGAGTGTACTAGCGGGGGGCACAGATACGCAGTATTTT. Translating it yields CAWSVLAGGTDTQYF.